This TCR beta chain was identified in a study of blood T cell repertoires in COVID-19. Whole-study context: T cells, B-cell-depleted T cells, or PBMCs supplied cDNA or gDNA.

Trimming removed 4 bases from V and 5 bases from J; junction bases left unmatched: 13. The CDR3 is 15 residues long. Looked up from germline, CDR1 is GTSNPN and CDR2 is SVGIG (reference sequence). Source study methods: Nucleated cell counts were estimated from reference gene primer amplification. The data were produced by immunoSEQ multiplex PCR, yet TCRdb's version contains in-frame clones alone and is incomplete. Clone size and the V and J calls come from that table; the DNA yielded D and trimming. There are approximately 110,000 clones in the sample; under 90% occur only once, and approximately 38% lies in the top ten.

V usage is TRBV30 and J usage is TRBJ1-1; 7 positions match TRBD1. The sequence derives from a man at least 80 years old with acute or convalescent COVID-19. The source material was peripheral blood. The CDR3 DNA reads TGTGCCTGGACCAAAGACCCAGGGGGTGGAACTGAAGCTTTCTTT. Translated: CAWTKDPGGGTEAFF.